This note documents a single TCR beta chain sequence. What it recognizes is unknown. This CDR3 has 15 amino acids. The ends were cut back, 6 bases at V and 1 base at J, with 12 bases in the middle. CDR1 is LGHDT and CDR2 is YNNKEL in the germline V gene (reference sequence). This sample is part of a study of T cells after yellow fever vaccination. General study findings and limits: Post-booster reappearance was seen for most primary-vaccination clones (about 96% CD4, 88% CD8).

Via MiXCR, TCRdb re-called the 5' RACE reads, giving one row per CDR3 protein. The sample shows 500,000 to 650,000 distinct CDR3 sequences, roughly a sixth of them seen only once. This specimen was PBMCs, taken 4 to 5 days after the first yellow fever vaccination. The chain carries TRBV3-1 and TRBJ2-2, with a tentative D call TRBD1 (6 bases). The sequence was collected from a young man who received the YFV17D yellow fever vaccine. For the CDR3, the DNA is TGTGCCAGCAGGCAGAAACAGGGGAACACCGGGGAGCTGTTTTTT. It translates to CASRQKQGNTGELFF.